The clone carrying this T cell receptor beta chain appeared many times. This entry comes from a study of regulatory T cells in long-lasting Graves disease. The CDR3 runs to 15 residues. Germline CDR1 reads KGHSH; CDR2 reads LQKENI. V lost 0 bases, J lost 6 bases, and 2 bases stayed unmatched. The sample's time point: newly diagnosed GD, antithyroid drugs for less than 3 months. The TCR library used RNA extracted from PBMCs. Diagnosis followed American Thyroid Association guidelines for Graves' disease. With EDTA tubes as the receptacles, approximately 10 milliliters of peripheral blood were drawn. Library construction for TCR beta used iRepertoire HTBI primers and Arm-PCR of CDR3 regions. Authors' data handling: Samples revealed roughly 62 TRBV and roughly 15 TRBJ segments. TCRdb called the multiplex PCR reads again in MiXCR, with one record for every CDR3 protein. Here the V and J calls rest on TCRdb's processing, not on the authors' analysis. This table has around 250,000 distinct CDR3 sequences, about 17% appearing once.

The sample was also reused in another study, on T cells in Graves' hyperthyroidism and ophthalmopathy. Turning to that study: Among thyroid clonotypes expanded above 0.001, most also appeared in blood.

This receptor was obtained from a woman in her twenties or thirties with Graves disease. The V call is TRBV18, the J call TRBJ2-2, with TRBD1 matching 9 bases. The sequencing here drew on peripheral blood mononuclear cells (PBMCs), taken at new diagnosis, from a patient treated with antithyroid drugs. CDR3 region: CASSPPGQGSGELFF. The CDR3 DNA sequence: TGTGCCAGCTCACCACCGGGACAGGGCTCCGGGGAGCTGTTTTTT.